This T cell receptor beta chain was recovered during a study of cytomegalovirus exposure and HLA in healthy donors. About this clone itself: Its specificity is not known.

CDR3 size: 15 residues. With V trimmed by 5 bases and J by 4 bases, 7 bases remained unmatched. Germline V gene data show CDR1 as SGHRS and CDR2 as YFSETQ. Notes on the study in general: For most TCR sequences rarity was the rule, although some public TCRs occurred in many donors. The classifier reportedly diagnosed cytomegalovirus status with high sensitivity and specificity. Specificity for CMV antigens was confirmed in vitro for a few of the CMV-associated chains.

Profiling relied on immunoSEQ multiplex PCR, and the TCRdb table lists in-frame clones only, not all of them. The table shows roughly 130,000 clones, with 84% occurring only once. The sequencing sample was made of PBMCs. J is TRBJ1-4 and V is TRBV5-1; 8 bases align to TRBD1. This TCR came from a woman younger than 45 in good health and CMV-seronegative. CDR3: CASSHGQGLNEKLFF. CDR3 bases: TGCGCCAGCAGTCACGGACAGGGCCTTAATGAAAAACTGTTTTTT.